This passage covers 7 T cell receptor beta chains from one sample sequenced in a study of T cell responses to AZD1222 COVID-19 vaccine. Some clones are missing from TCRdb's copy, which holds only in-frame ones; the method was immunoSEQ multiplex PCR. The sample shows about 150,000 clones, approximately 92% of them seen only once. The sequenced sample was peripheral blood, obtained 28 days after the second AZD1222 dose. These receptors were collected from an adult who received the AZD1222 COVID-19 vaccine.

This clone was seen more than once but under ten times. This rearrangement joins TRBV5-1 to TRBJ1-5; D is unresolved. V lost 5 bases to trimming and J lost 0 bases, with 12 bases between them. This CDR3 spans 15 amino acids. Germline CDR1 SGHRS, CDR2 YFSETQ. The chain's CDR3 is CASRSRPYSNQPQHF. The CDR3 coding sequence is TGCGCCAGCAGGAGCCGACCCTATAGCAATCAGCCCCAGCATTTT.

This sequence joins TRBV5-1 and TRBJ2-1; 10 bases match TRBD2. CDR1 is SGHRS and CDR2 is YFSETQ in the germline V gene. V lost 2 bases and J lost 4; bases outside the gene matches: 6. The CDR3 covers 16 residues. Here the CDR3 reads CASSFGTSDTYNEQFF. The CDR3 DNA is TGCGCCAGCAGCTTTGGGACTAGCGATACGTACAATGAGCAGTTCTTC.

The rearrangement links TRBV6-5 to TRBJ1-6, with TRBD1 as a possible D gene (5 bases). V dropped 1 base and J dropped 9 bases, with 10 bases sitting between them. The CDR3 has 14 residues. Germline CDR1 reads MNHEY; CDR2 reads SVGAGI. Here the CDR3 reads CASSYYRDGSPLHF. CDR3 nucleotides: TGTGCCAGCAGTTACTACCGGGACGGTTCACCCCTCCACTTT.

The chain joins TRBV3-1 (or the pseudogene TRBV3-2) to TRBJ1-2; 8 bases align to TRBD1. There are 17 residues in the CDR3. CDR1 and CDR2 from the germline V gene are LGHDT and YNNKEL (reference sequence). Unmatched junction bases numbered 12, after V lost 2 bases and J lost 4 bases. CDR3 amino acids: CASSQNRQTGVRYGYTF. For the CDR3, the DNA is TGTGCCAGCAGCCAAAACCGCCAGACAGGGGTCCGCTATGGCTACACCTTC.

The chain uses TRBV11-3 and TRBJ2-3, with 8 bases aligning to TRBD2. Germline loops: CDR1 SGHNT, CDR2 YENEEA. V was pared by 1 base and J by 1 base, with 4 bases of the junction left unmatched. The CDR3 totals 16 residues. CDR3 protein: CASSLVGTSGTDTQYF. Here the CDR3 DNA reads TGTGCCAGCAGCTTAGTGGGGACTAGTGGCACAGATACGCAGTATTTT.

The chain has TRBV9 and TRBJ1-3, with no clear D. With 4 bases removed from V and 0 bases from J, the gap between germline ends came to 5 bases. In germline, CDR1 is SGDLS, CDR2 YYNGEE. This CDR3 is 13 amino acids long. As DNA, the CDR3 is TGTGCCAGCAGCTCCGCCTCTGGAAACACCATATATTTT. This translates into CASSSASGNTIYF.

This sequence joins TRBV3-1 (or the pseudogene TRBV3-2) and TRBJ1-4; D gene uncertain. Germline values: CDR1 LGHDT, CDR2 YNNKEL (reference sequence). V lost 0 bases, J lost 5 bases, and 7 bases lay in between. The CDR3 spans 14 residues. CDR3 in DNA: TGTGCCAGCAGCCAAGAACAATGGAATGAAAAACTGTTTTTT. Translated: CASSQEQWNEKLFF.